These T cell receptor beta chains were read from a single sample in a study of CD8 T cells in Susac syndrome. TCRdb re-analysed the immunoSEQ multiplex PCR reads in MiXCR, keeping a single row per CDR3 protein. The sample has 150,000 to 200,000 distinct CDR3 sequences, 85% to 95% seen once. Sequencing used CD4+ T cells from PBMCs. The receptors stem from a human donor in good health. Each CDR3 is given with its conserved first and last residue. D genes are given only for firm matches. Clone sizes are given selectively: once, few, many, or a class where the clone is expanded.

clone size | D gene | J gene | V gene | CDR3 DNA | CDR3 protein
NA | NA | TRBJ1-1 | TRBV29-1 | TGCAGCGTTCATCTACAGGGCGTGAACACTGAAGCTTTCTTT | CSVHLQGVNTEAFF
once | TRBD1 | TRBJ2-1 | TRBV27 | TGTGCCAGCAGTCCGTCCGGGACAGGACTTTACAATGAGCAGTTCTTC | CASSPSGTGLYNEQFF
NA | TRBD1 | TRBJ2-7 | TRBV9 | TGTGCCAGCAGCCAAGGGACAGGGGCGACCTACGAGCAGTACTTC | CASSQGTGATYEQYF
NA | NA | TRBJ1-2 | TRBV29-1 | TGCAGCGTTGCGGGCGATCATGGCTACACCTTC | CSVAGDHGYTF
few | NA | TRBJ2-5 | TRBV12-3/TRBV12-4 | TGTGCCAGCAGTTCCCCTCCCCGAGAGACCCAGTACTTC | CASSSPPRETQYF
NA | NA | TRBJ1-5 | TRBV12-3/TRBV12-4 | TGTGCCAGCAGTTTGGCACTTCGGGAGCCCCAGCATTTT | CASSLALREPQHF
NA | NA | TRBJ1-2 | TRBV20-1 | TGCAGTGCTAGAGATCAGTTGGTGGGCTACACCTTC | CSARDQLVGYTF
NA | TRBD1 | TRBJ1-1 | TRBV29-1 | TGCAGCGCCACCCCCGGGACAGGGACCACTGAAGCTTTCTTT | CSATPGTGTTEAFF
once | TRBD1 | TRBJ2-1 | TRBV7-9 | TGTGCCAGCAGCCGACTCCGGGACAGGGCCTACAATGAGCAGTTCTTC | CASSRLRDRAYNEQFF
NA | NA | TRBJ2-7 | TRBV2 | TGTGCCAGCAGTGACCGACTAGGCAGCGCGCAGTACTTC | CASSDRLGSAQYF
once | TRBD2 | TRBJ2-1 | TRBV11-2 | TGTGCCAGCAGCTTTCCTAGCGGGGGGGGTGAGCAGTTCTTC | CASSFPSGGGEQFF
NA | TRBD1 | TRBJ1-4 | TRBV20-1 | TGCAGTGCTAGATCCCCGACAGGGCTTAATGAAAAACTGTTTTTT | CSARSPTGLNEKLFF
NA | TRBD1 | TRBJ2-5 | TRBV19 | TGTGCCAGTAGGGACGAACAGGGGCAAGAGACCCAGTACTTC | CASRDEQGQETQYF
NA | TRBD1 | TRBJ1-6 | TRBV9 | TGTGCCAGCAGCCCCAGCCTAGGGACAGGTAGTTCACCCCTCCACTTT | CASSPSLGTGSSPLHF
NA | NA | TRBJ2-3 | TRBV2 | TGTGCCAGCAGTGAGGGGCAGGAAGATACGCAGTATTTT | CASSEGQEDTQYF
NA | NA | TRBJ2-5 | TRBV5-1 | TGCGCCAGCAGGTTCATCGGGGCTCAAGAGACCCAGTACTTC | CASRFIGAQETQYF
NA | NA | TRBJ2-7 | TRBV19 | TGTGCCAGTAGATCGACGGCCACCTACGAGCAGTACTTC | CASRSTATYEQYF
NA | NA | TRBJ1-2 | TRBV15 | TGTGCCACCAGGCCCCCGGGAGGTTCTAACTATGGCTACACCTTC | CATRPPGGSNYGYTF
NA | NA | TRBJ2-7 | TRBV7-9 | TGTGCCAGCAGCATGATCGTGGGCTCCTACGAGCAGTACTTC | CASSMIVGSYEQYF
NA | NA | TRBJ2-7 | TRBV18 | TGTGCCAGCTCACCACAGGACGAGCAGTACTTC | CASSPQDEQYF
NA | NA | TRBJ2-3 | TRBV5-1 | TGCGCCAGCAGCTCAGGGGAGGCAGATACGCAGTATTTT | CASSSGEADTQYF
NA | NA | TRBJ1-1 | TRBV19 | TGTGCCAGTAGTATATATGATGGCGGGGGCACTGAAGCTTTCTTT | CASSIYDGGGTEAFF
NA | TRBD1 | TRBJ2-2 | TRBV7-3 | TGTGCCAGCAGCTCCCGGACAGGGCGAGGCGGGGAGCTGTTTTTT | CASSSRTGRGGELFF
NA | NA | TRBJ2-1 | TRBV6-5 | TGTGCCAGCAGCCGGACTCTAGGGGCGGATGAGCAGTTCTTC | CASSRTLGADEQFF
once | NA | TRBJ2-3 | TRBV29-1 | TGCAGCGTTGATAGTGGCACAGATACGCAGTATTTT | CSVDSGTDTQYF
NA | NA | TRBJ1-2 | TRBV7-9 | TGTGCCAGCAGACTAGCAGGGGTCCCCTATGGCTACACCTTC | CASRLAGVPYGYTF
NA | NA | TRBJ2-2 | TRBV2 | TGTGCCAGCAGTGAATCCCGGGGTGACGGGGAGCTGTTTTTT | CASSESRGDGELFF
NA | TRBD1 | TRBJ1-5 | TRBV2 | TGTGCCAGCAGTGACGACAGGGGAGAATACCAGCCCCAGCATTTT | CASSDDRGEYQPQHF
NA | TRBD1 | TRBJ2-7 | TRBV5-1 | TGCGCCAGCAGCTTGGGAGGGACAGGGCCCGTCGAGCAGTACTTC | CASSLGGTGPVEQYF
NA | NA | TRBJ1-1 | TRBV20-1 | TGCAGTGCTAGAGATCTGTACACTGAAGCTTTCTTT | CSARDLYTEAFF
NA | TRBD1 | TRBJ1-1 | TRBV15 | TGTGCCACCAGCAGGGGACAGCTGAACACTGAAGCTTTCTTT | CATSRGQLNTEAFF
NA | TRBD1 | TRBJ2-7 | TRBV6-4 | TGTGCCAGCAGTGACCAACCGGGACAGCTGTCCGAGCAGTACTTC | CASSDQPGQLSEQYF
once | TRBD1 | TRBJ1-1 | TRBV20-1 | TGCAGTGCTAGAGATCGACGACAGGGGACTGAAGCTTTCTTT | CSARDRRQGTEAFF
NA | NA | TRBJ2-6 | TRBV19 | TGTGCCAGTAGTCCGGGACTCCTCCGCTCTGGGGCCAACGTCCTGACTTTC | CASSPGLLRSGANVLTF
NA | TRBD1 | TRBJ1-2 | TRBV20-1 | TGCAGTGCTAGAGATGACAGGGACTATGGCTACACCTTC | CSARDDRDYGYTF
NA | NA | TRBJ1-1 | TRBV5-1 | TGCGCCAGCAGCTTGGATCCCCTGGGTATGGGAACTGAAGCTTTCTTT | CASSLDPLGMGTEAFF
NA | NA | TRBJ1-5 | TRBV20-1 | TGCAGTGCTAGGGGGTATAGCAATCAGCCCCAGCATTTT | CSARGYSNQPQHF
NA | NA | TRBJ2-2 | TRBV20-1 | TGCAGTGCTACCCGGGGCATGAACACCGGGGAGCTGTTTTTT | CSATRGMNTGELFF
NA | NA | TRBJ1-1 | TRBV9 | TGTGCCAGCAGCCGACAGGCGAACATGAACACTGAAGCTTTCTTT | CASSRQANMNTEAFF
NA | TRBD1 | TRBJ1-1 | TRBV12-3/TRBV12-4 | TGTGCCAGCACCTCCGGGACAGTGAACACTGAAGCTTTCTTT | CASTSGTVNTEAFF
NA | NA | TRBJ1-1 | TRBV19 | TGTGCCAGTAGTAACTCGGTCAGGGGAACTGAAGCCTTCTTT | CASSNSVRGTEAFF
NA | NA | TRBJ1-2 | TRBV4-2 | TGTGCCAGCAGCCAAGAGTCGGGCAGTAACTATGGCTACACCTTC | CASSQESGSNYGYTF
NA | TRBD2 | TRBJ2-5 | TRBV5-1 | TGCGCCAGCAGCTTCACCAGCGGGGGGGCATTGACCCAGTACTTC | CASSFTSGGALTQYF
NA | NA | TRBJ2-3 | TRBV5-4 | TGTGCCAGCAGCTCAGGGAAACAGGGCTGGGGAACAGATACGCAGTATTTT | CASSSGKQGWGTDTQYF
once | NA | TRBJ1-1 | TRBV12-3/TRBV12-4 | TGTGCCAGCAGTTTGGAAAGGGGATACACTGAAGCTTTCTTT | CASSLERGYTEAFF
NA | TRBD1 | TRBJ1-6 | TRBV28 | TGTGCCAGCATCCGCCTGCCCAGACAGGGGAATTCACCCCTCCACTTT | CASIRLPRQGNSPLHF
NA | NA | TRBJ2-2 | TRBV19 | TGTGCCAGTTTCTGGGGGCGAAACGGGGAGCTGTTTTTT | CASFWGRNGELFF
NA | NA | TRBJ2-7 | TRBV20-1 | TGCAGTGCTTGGGGCCTGGGAACCTACGAGCAGTACTTC | CSAWGLGTYEQYF